A single T cell receptor (beta chain) is shown here with its context. This record comes from a study of identical twins. CDR3 length: 16 residues. Germline values: CDR1 MDHEN, CDR2 SYDVKM. Unmatched junction bases numbered 10, after V lost 4 bases and J lost 10 bases. TCRdb reanalysed the 5' RACE reads using MiXCR and keeps one entry per CDR3 protein. This repertoire shows about 470,000 distinct CDR3 sequences, roughly 24% found once; its top ten account for about 2.7%. Another study also made use of these data, one on T cells expressing NK-cell markers. That work contributes: Sorted CD3+CD56+NKG2C+, CD3+CD56+NKG2C- and CD3+CD56-NKG2C+ T cells supplied TCR beta repertoires.

This clonotype originated in a young woman in good health. Sequencing was carried out using CD4+ T cells sorted from blood. The chain carries TRBV28 and TRBJ2-2; TRBD2 agrees at 12 bases. The CDR3 DNA reads TGTGCCAGCAGTTCCCCGGCTAGCGGGAGGGCCGAGGAGCTGTTTTTT. This sequence encodes CASSSPASGRAEELFF.